This entry concerns a single TCR beta chain. Its target antigen remains unknown. Per-nucleotide qualities are absent, and no much larger clonotype sits a single base away. The data stem from a study of cytomegalovirus exposure and HLA in healthy donors (dated by TCRdb to about 2017). For context, the study as a whole: An earlier analysis of several hundred of the donors reported 276 Gb of sequence data and 95 million to 120 million unique TCR beta sequences obtained from about 170 million T cells. An early release covering 550 to 650 HLA-typed donors comprised 250 to 350 gigabases of sequencing data and roughly 85 million unique TCR sequences. The genetic ancestry cluster associated with self-reported Caucasian donors included over 80% of the 398 genotyped donors. The study aimed to test whether signatures of past pathogen exposure could be identified by cataloging public T cell receptors. Using immunosequencing, the study profiled T cell repertoires from 666 subjects and related those repertoires to cytomegalovirus serostatus. In addition to the first cohort of 650 to 750 subjects, a separate validation cohort of 130 or so different subjects was used. The study combined high-throughput TCR immunosequencing, statistical association of individual TCRs with disease status, and machine learning to predict cytomegalovirus infection status. In a later analysis, previously published TCR beta repertoires from fewer than 750 donors were re-analyzed and high-resolution HLA genotyping was added so that TCR occurrence patterns could be studied. Rather than using new phenotypic data, the later analysis identified candidate immune exposures from TCR beta sequences and from how often those sequences occurred across donors. In an earlier analysis of 587 of the donors, high-throughput TCR beta sequencing was used to judge whether each TCR beta V gene segment behaved as functional or pseudogenic. Donor age, sex, ethnicity and CMV serostatus were compiled alongside the repertoire data. A later genetic analysis used genome-wide SNP genotypes for about 65% of the roughly 670 donors, treating that subset as a discovery cohort. Every repertoire in the discovery cohort had been generated on one and the same sequencing platform. HLA typing included class I and class II loci at four-digit resolution. Typing coverage differed by locus: A, B, C, DRB1 and DQB1 were typed in about 620-630 donors, DQA1 in 500 to 550, DPA1 in around 600, and DPB1 in roughly 470. A few DR-DQ haplotypes were treated as single units for association and clustering because of strong linkage in the cohort. Across some 400 genotyped donors of the cohort, an average of 235,054 unique TCR beta nucleotide sequences per donor were sequenced, and roughly 20% of those sequences were non-productive.

After removal of 3 bases from V and 2 bases from J, the junction retains 11 bases not matched to a gene. As encoded in the germline V gene, CDR1 is SGDLS while CDR2 is YYNGEE. There are 17 amino acids in the CDR3, from cysteine to phenylalanine inclusive. The DNA shown is the 51-base CDR3, in frame from base 1. Libraries came from the immunoSEQ multiplex PCR assay. For the multiplex PCR, a mixture combining 60 forward primers for TCR Vbeta segments and 13 reverse primers for TCR Jbeta segments was used. A multiplex PCR assay on genomic DNA amplified the CDR3 region of rearranged TCR beta genes. Amplified TCR beta libraries were sequenced as 87-base-pair reads on the Illumina HiSeq System. In the paper's pipeline: In a later analysis, some 80 million unique TCR beta chains were counted across the roughly 670 repertoires, and roughly 11 million of these chains were shared by at least two donors. Raw reads were error-corrected and collapsed into unique sequences with a nearest-neighbor algorithm that merged closely related sequences to remove PCR and sequencing errors. Alignment of CDR3 sequences to IMGT reference sequences was used to assign V, D and J gene segments. For a sequence to be retained, a match of at least six nucleotides was required to both a V gene segment and a J gene segment. A rearrangement was called productive if the CDR3 had no stop codons and remained in frame with V and J, and every other rearrangement was called non-productive. CDR3 was defined by IMGT convention, running from the second conserved V-encoded cysteine to the conserved J-encoded phenylalanine. The earlier analysis of roughly 590 of the donors excluded any sequence lacking an unambiguous match to a single V gene segment. In an earlier analysis of several hundred of the donors, V segments were called functional above 56.7% productive rearrangements and were called segregating when the between-donor standard deviation exceeded 5%. A statistical classification framework was developed to diagnose cytomegalovirus status using the catalog of TCR beta chain sequences. In a later analysis, V and J genes were assigned by comparing TCR nucleotide sequences against IMGT/GENE-DB human TR gene sequences. A later analysis assigned CDR3 sequences and most-parsimonious VDJ recombination scenarios with the TCRdist pipeline. In a later analysis, every TCR beta chain was defined by the combination of its CDR3 amino acid sequence and its V-gene family, and reads without a unique V-gene family were dropped. In a later analysis, approximately 640 highly shared, low-generation-probability nucleotide sequences were removed to address suspected cross-contamination and a sequencing artifact. In a later analysis, a clonal expansion index was calculated for each public chain from normalized within-repertoire ranks of inferred template counts. A later analysis computed generation probabilities with a VDJ recombination model fitted to out-of-frame rearrangements, and checked the results against IGoR. A later analysis scored TCR-TCR, TCR-HLA and TCR-CMV co-occurrence with hypergeometric tests, applying a repertoire-size bias correction to TCR pairs. A later analysis estimated false discovery rates by permuting HLA or CMV assignments 20 times. In a later analysis, co-occurring TCRs were grouped using DBSCAN, and TCRdist sequence similarity was added for clustering within HLA-allele-positive subsets. Co-occurrence clustering excluded repertoires with fewer than 30,000 or more than 120,000 public chains, plus five with anomalous nucleotide sharing. TCRdb retrieved this table from immuneACCESS and kept in-frame rearrangements only. Not all clones are present; in checked studies, unresolved V genes account for under half, and no reason is known for the remainder. V, J and clone size are taken as reported in that table, and D and trimming were inferred from the DNA itself. The table for this sample lists more than 90,000 clones; approximately 70% of them were counted only once. The biggest ten clones account for around 8.2% of the sample.

In total, approximately 700 healthy bone marrow donors made up the cohort. At the time of sampling, every cohort member was nominally healthy, though immune exposures that went unrecorded were likely present. The donor tested CMV seropositive, placing the donor among the 250 to 350 seropositive members of the cohort. A peripheral blood sample was collected from each donor, and TCR beta sequencing was performed on peripheral blood mononuclear cells. Genomic DNA was extracted from the blood cell samples with the Qiagen DNeasy Blood Extraction Kit. What the work shows at the level of the full study, not this receptor alone: According to a later genetic analysis, donors in an Asian-associated ancestry cluster had fewer N-insertions in productive TCRs than the approximately 650-donor mean. It was suggested by the authors that the approach could potentially be generalized to other disease states and immunological phenotypes. Across donors, most TCR sequences were observed very rarely, whereas some public TCRs were present in many individuals. In a later analysis, most CMV-associated TCR beta chains were found to appear HLA-restricted, with HLA associations seemingly driven largely by CMV exposure. Linkage disequilibrium might explain the correlated functional status among segregating V segments, but an unknown experimental factor could not be ruled out. A later genetic analysis associated a missense DCLRE1C variant with V-gene and J-gene trimming of TCR beta chains, and an independent cohort replicated the association. A total of 150 to 200 TCR beta chains were listed by the study as associated with cytomegalovirus. Because the 87-base-pair reads could not distinguish some IMGT-functional V segments, including TRBV6-2 and TRBV6-3, those segments were excluded. In an earlier analysis of roughly 560 of the donors, most TCR beta V segments were observed in productive rearrangements about 90% or about 30% of the time, broadly matching IMGT annotations. According to a later analysis, TCR association rates differed among HLA loci, with DRB1 alleles showing the most associated TCRs and HLA-C alleles showing the fewest. Immune exposure information for the cohort was limited to CMV serostatus. In a later analysis, HLA-associated TCR beta chains showed more clonal expansion and lower generation probabilities than non-associated chains that were equally common. The sequencing pipeline was judged likely to have produced a cluster of highly shared sequence variants as a technical artifact. Sequencing depth was assumed to be roughly uniform across donors in the presence/absence analyses, though that assumption may not hold. The classifier was reported to diagnose cytomegalovirus status with high specificity and sensitivity in both the original and validation cohorts. In vitro tests confirmed that three of the cytomegalovirus-associated TCR beta chains recognize cytomegalovirus antigens. When HLA alleles, especially DR and DQ, strongly co-occurred, attributing TCR associations to individual alleles was difficult. A further reported finding was that TCR beta sequences accurately predicted the HLA-A and HLA-B alleles for most subjects in the first cohort. HLA typing was unavailable for some donors at each locus, so association tests used only the typed subset. Specific HLA alleles were associated with over 15,000 TCR beta sequences at a false discovery rate of 0.05 in a later analysis. In a later analysis, several top co-occurrence clusters were reported to appear linked to parvovirus B19, influenza, CMV and Epstein-Barr virus. Because counts were too low, about 18 rarely observed V segments, including chromosome 9 orphons, were excluded from the earlier analysis of 587 of the donors. In this cohort, only TCR beta chains were sequenced, and detectable features were limited by the absence of alpha or paired-chain data.

This chain joins TRBV9 to TRBJ2-1, with 7 bases aligning to TRBD1. This clonotype originated in a young man in good health and CMV-seropositive. Sequences were obtained from PBMCs. The bases read TGTGCCAGCAGCGCCGGAACCGGGACAGCCGCCTACAATGAGCAGTTCTTC. Its translation is CASSAGTGTAAYNEQFF. The entire variable domain, with the stretches around the CDR3 drawn from the reference TRBV9 and TRBJ2-1 proteins, is DSGVTQTPKHLITATGQRVTLRCSPRSGDLSVYWYQQSLDQGLQFLIQYYNGEERAKGNILERFSAQQFPDLHSELNLSSLELGDSALYFCASSAGTGTAAYNEQFFGPGTRLTVL.